The 22 T cell receptor beta chains below were found in one sample sequenced in a study of blood T cells in healthy people across ages. Next came a second PCR, run for 7 to 11 cycles, which used a sample-barcoded 5' primer along with a J-beta primer mix. TCRdb ran MiXCR on the 5' RACE reads and lists one entry per CDR3 protein. The data contain approximately 880,000 distinct CDR3 sequences, 48% of them singletons. The specimen sequenced was blood. The receptors were gathered from a man aged 30 to 45 in good health.

This clonotype was recorded a few times. The CDR3 protein is CASSQDLSASGFQETQYF. CDR3 sequence (DNA): TGCGCCAGCAGCCAAGATCTCTCGGCTAGCGGGTTCCAAGAGACCCAGTACTTC. The rearrangement uses TRBV4-1 and TRBJ2-5; 8 bases align to TRBD2. The V gene's germline CDR1 is MGHRA and CDR2 YSYEKL. Germline trimming cut 0 bases from V and 1 base from J; bases unmatched to any gene: 10. The CDR3 spans 18 residues.

This clonotype has a single count. The rearrangement uses TRBV6-1 and TRBJ2-3; 10 nucleotides align to TRBD1. The J segment lost 4 bases and the V segment lost 6 bases, leaving 4 bases of the junction unmatched. The germline gives CDR1 MNHNS, CDR2 SASEGT. The CDR3 runs 14 residues. CDR3 amino acids: CASRPGQGADTQYF. The DNA for the CDR3 is TGTGCCAGCAGGCCCGGACAGGGGGCAGATACGCAGTATTTT.

The chain recombines TRBV5-1 with TRBJ1-6; the D is unclear. Trimming stripped 0 bases from V and 6 bases from J, with 10 bases between. This CDR3 spans 15 amino acids. Germline V gene data show CDR1 as SGHRS and CDR2 as YFSETQ. The DNA of the CDR3 is TGCGCCAGCAGCTTGGGGGATACTCTTAATTCACCCCTCCACTTT. Its protein is CASSLGDTLNSPLHF.

This chain uses TRBV11-3 with TRBJ2-7; perhaps TRBD1 as D (6 bases). Deletions cut 5 bases from V and 4 bases from J, with 15 bases between. CDR1 is SGHNT, CDR2 YENEEA, per germline. The CDR3 extends over 14 amino acids. The CDR3 loop reads CASSPEWGQYEQYF. The DNA for the CDR3 is TGTGCCAGCAGCCCCGAGTGGGGACAATACGAGCAGTACTTC.

This rearrangement joins TRBV30 to TRBJ1-2; D is ambiguous. Trimming cost V 1 base and J 4 bases, with 13 bases left between them. CDR1 and CDR2 (germline): GTSNPN, SVGIG (reference sequence). This CDR3 spans 14 amino acids. The CDR3 is CAWSAPKAIYGYTF. CDR3 DNA sequence: TGTGCCTGGAGTGCCCCGAAGGCCATCTATGGCTACACCTTC.

This clonotype has a handful of counts. This sequence joins TRBV28 and TRBJ2-1, with 8 positions matching TRBD2. With V trimmed by 5 bases and J by 7 bases, 10 bases remained unmatched. This CDR3 has 15 residues. Germline V gene sequence: CDR1 MDHEN, CDR2 SYDVKM. In DNA form, the CDR3 reads TGTGCCAGCAGTCCCGGGGGGGCCAATCGGAATGAGCAGTTCTTC. This sequence encodes CASSPGGANRNEQFF.

J is TRBJ2-1 and V is TRBV20-1; 10 bases align to TRBD2. The CDR3 extends over 17 amino acids. V lost 3 bases and J lost 0; bases outside the gene matches: 8. In germline, CDR1 is DFQATT, CDR2 SNEGSKA (reference sequence). The CDR3 reads CSASRVSGGSSYNEQFF. The CDR3 nucleotides read TGCAGTGCTAGTCGGGTTAGCGGGGGGTCCTCCTACAATGAGCAGTTCTTC.

The chain combines TRBV4-1 with TRBJ1-1; possibly TRBD1 for D (6 bases). Trimming cost V 0 bases and J 11 bases, with 13 bases left between them. The CDR3 has 13 residues. From germline, CDR1 is MGHRA and CDR2 YSYEKL. The CDR3 region is CASSQDPGAGAFF. The DNA for the CDR3 is TGCGCCAGCAGCCAAGACCCAGGGGCGGGTGCTTTCTTT.

The V call is TRBV20-1, the J call TRBJ1-6; 7 nucleotides match TRBD1. CDR1 is DFQATT and CDR2 is SNEGSKA in the germline V gene (reference sequence). The trim removed 6 bases at V and 6 bases at J, leaving 5 bases unmatched. The CDR3 spans 13 residues. The CDR3 spells CSAWDSVNSPLHF. The CDR3 DNA reads TGCAGTGCATGGGACAGCGTTAATTCACCCCTCCACTTT.

The rearrangement uses TRBV24-1 and TRBJ1-5; D call uncertain. The germline CDR1 and CDR2 sequences are KGHDR and SFDVKD. The CDR3 runs to 13 residues. V lost 1 base and J lost 7, with 7 bases in between. The CDR3 protein is CATSDLNGQPQHF. CDR3 coding DNA: TGTGCCACCAGTGATTTAAACGGGCAGCCCCAGCATTTT.

The DNA for the CDR3 is TGTGCCAGCAGCCCTACGGGGCGGGGGCAATACAATGAGCAGTTCTTC. It yields the protein CASSPTGRGQYNEQFF. The genes are TRBV3-1 and TRBJ2-1; possibly TRBD2 for D (7 bases). The V gene lost 4 bases and the J gene lost 4 bases, with 17 bases spanning the gap. The V gene's germline CDR1 is LGHDT and CDR2 YNNKEL (reference sequence). The CDR3 covers 16 residues.

V gene TRBV7-9 combines with J gene TRBJ2-3; no firm D call. This CDR3 is built from 16 residues. Trimming took 4 bases from V and 2 from J, leaving 16 bases between them. Germline CDR1 is SEHNR and CDR2 is FQNEAQ (reference sequence). CDR3 amino acids: CASSSPYEPPTDTQYF. CDR3 bases: TGTGCCAGCAGCTCCCCCTATGAGCCTCCCACAGATACGCAGTATTTT.

The rearrangement uses TRBV9 and TRBJ2-5; weak D call: TRBD2 (7 bases). This CDR3 is 16 amino acids long. Germline V CDR1 and CDR2: SGDLS, YYNGEE. V gave up 0 bases and J gave up 2 bases, with 14 bases separating them. For the CDR3, the DNA is TGTGCCAGCAGCGTAGATGCGGGGGCCGGTCAAGAGACCCAGTACTTC. Translated, it gives CASSVDAGAGQETQYF.

This rearrangement joins TRBV27 to TRBJ2-5; D possibly matches TRBD1 or TRBD2 (6 bases each). Trimming removed 2 bases at V and 1 base at J, with 11 bases between. This CDR3 spans 15 amino acids. Germline CDR1 MNHEY, CDR2 SMNVEV (reference sequence). CDR3 region: CASSLIRGAQETQYF. The CDR3 bases are TGTGCCAGCAGTTTAATTAGGGGGGCCCAAGAGACCCAGTACTTC.

V and J are TRBV19 and TRBJ2-3; 8 bases match TRBD1. Germline CDR1 and CDR2: LNHDA and SQIVND (reference sequence). V lost 3 bases to trimming and J lost 3 bases; unmatched junction nucleotides: 17. The CDR3 is 19 amino acids. This CDR3 reads CASSMIRGQGARITDTQYF. CDR3 DNA sequence: TGTGCCAGTAGTATGATTAGGGGCCAGGGGGCGCGGATTACAGATACGCAGTATTTT.

This clonotype has ten or more counts. V gene TRBV6-1 combines with J gene TRBJ2-1, with D perhaps matching TRBD1 (5 bases). The CDR3 loop spans 15 amino acids. Trimming cost V 0 bases and J 1 base, with 7 bases left between them. The V gene's germline CDR1 is MNHNS and CDR2 SASEGT. CDR3 region: CASSEAGESYNEQFF. CDR3 coding DNA: TGTGCCAGCAGTGAAGCAGGGGAATCCTACAATGAGCAGTTCTTC.

This clonotype was seen a few times. V is TRBV10-3 and J is TRBJ2-5; 7 positions match TRBD1. J was trimmed by 2 bases and V by 6 bases; bases with no gene match: 6. CDR1 is ENHRY, CDR2 SYGVKD, per germline. There are 14 residues in the CDR3. The CDR3: CAIRPGQPQETQYF. The CDR3 DNA reads as TGTGCCATCAGGCCGGGACAGCCTCAAGAGACCCAGTACTTC.

This rearrangement joins TRBV5-1 to TRBJ2-2; either TRBD1 or TRBD2 may fit D (6 bases each). Germline V CDR1 and CDR2: SGHRS, YFSETQ. The CDR3 covers 16 residues. Trimming took off 4 bases at V and 1 base at J, with 14 bases between the two ends. The CDR3 here is CASSPYGGGNTGELFF. The CDR3 coding sequence is TGCGCCAGCAGCCCGTACGGGGGCGGGAACACCGGGGAGCTGTTTTTT.

This clonotype was counted between two and nine times. The chain is built from TRBV24-1 and TRBJ2-5; D is possibly TRBD1 (5 bases). Near its end, the DNA agrees better with TRBJ2-7, so the J call may be wrong. CDR1 is KGHDR and CDR2 is SFDVKD in the germline V gene. The CDR3 has 14 residues. The CDR3 protein is CATSDRSRANEQYF. DNA for the CDR3: TGTGCCACCAGTGATCGGTCCAGGGCAAACGAGCAGTACTTC.

The V call is TRBV6-5, the J call TRBJ2-4; no clear D. The end of the DNA fits TRBJ2-7 better, so the J call may be wrong. There are 15 residues in the CDR3. Germline CDR1 MNHEY, CDR2 SVGAGI. In DNA, the CDR3 is TGTGCCAGCAGTCTGACCGGTGCAAGACGGTACGAGCAGTACTTC. Translated, it gives CASSLTGARRYEQYF.

The rearrangement uses TRBV7-2 and TRBJ1-2, with no clear D. Trimming shortened V by 5 bases and J by 3 bases, and 13 bases separated the two germline ends. This CDR3 comprises 14 residues. Germline V gives CDR1 SGHTA, CDR2 FQGNSA. This CDR3 reads CASSPTGSYYGYTF. In nucleotides, the CDR3 is TGTGCCAGCAGCCCAACGGGGTCGTACTATGGCTACACCTTC.

A few counts support this clonotype. The gene calls are TRBV28 and TRBJ2-1; 7 bases map to TRBD1. The CDR3 runs to 16 residues. CDR1 is MDHEN, CDR2 SYDVKM, per germline. J gave up 7 bases and V 7 bases, and 16 bases lay outside the gene matches. CDR3 nucleotides: TGTGCCAGCAACCCGACAGGGTCTATCTTGGGGAATGAGCAGTTCTTC. Translation: CASNPTGSILGNEQFF.